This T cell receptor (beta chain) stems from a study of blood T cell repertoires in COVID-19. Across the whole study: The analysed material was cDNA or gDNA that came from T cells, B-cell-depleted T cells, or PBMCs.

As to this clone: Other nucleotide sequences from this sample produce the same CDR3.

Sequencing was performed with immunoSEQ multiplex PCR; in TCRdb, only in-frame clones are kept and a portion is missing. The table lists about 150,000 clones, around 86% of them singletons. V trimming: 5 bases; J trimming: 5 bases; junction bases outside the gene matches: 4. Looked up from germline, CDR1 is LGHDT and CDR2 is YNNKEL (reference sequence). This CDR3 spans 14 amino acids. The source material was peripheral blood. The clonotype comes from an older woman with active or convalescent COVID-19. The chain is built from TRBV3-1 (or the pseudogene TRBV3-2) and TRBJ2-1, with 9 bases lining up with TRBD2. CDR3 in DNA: TGTGCCAGCAGCACTAGCGGGCGGAACAATGAGCAGTTCTTC. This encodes CASSTSGRNNEQFF.